This T cell receptor beta chain was captured in a study of tumor-infiltrating lymphocytes in primary liver carcinoma. The study co-extracted DNA and RNA from 20-30 mg of unsorted bulk tissue. Starting material of approximately 500 ng total RNA yielded TCR beta cDNA via a constant-region primer. Libraries of TCR beta came from three nested multiplex PCR rounds with slightly modified ARM-PCR. In TCRdb, the multiplex PCR reads were re-called with MiXCR into one record per CDR3 protein. The sample consists of roughly 30,000 distinct CDR3 sequences, roughly 77% of them appearing once. In the case of this clonotype: The germline gene is not matched at one end of the junction; a read error may be the cause.

This TCR came from a woman under 40 with primary liver carcinoma and hepatitis B virus infection. The sequenced material came from liver tumor tissue from sampling region 3. The subset: tumor region T3, left-lateral pole.

The CDR3 region is CASSVDCGSSYDEQFF. The CDR3, as DNA: TGCGCCAGCAGTGTGGATTGCGGGAGCTCCTACGATGAGCAGTTCTTC. J is TRBJ2-1 and V is TRBV10-2, with TRBD2 matching over 7 bases. The CDR3 is made up of 16 amino acids. The germline V gene encodes CDR1 WSHSY and CDR2 SAAADI.